The text below deals with one TCR beta chain. Its specificity is not known. The entry originates in a study of cytomegalovirus exposure and HLA in healthy donors. Germline V gives CDR1 MNHNY, CDR2 SVGAGI (reference sequence). This CDR3 contains 15 residues. Trimming shortened V by 0 bases and J by 0 bases, and 8 bases separated the two germline ends. Whole-study results and caveats: Some segments of the V type, notably TRBV6-2 and TRBV6-3, were excluded as indistinguishable. Later findings reportedly placed an Asian-associated ancestry cluster below the roughly 700-donor mean for N-insertions. Analyzed later, most CMV-associated TCR beta chains appeared HLA-restricted.

Vbeta (60) and Jbeta (13) primers were used in the PCR. Only in-frame clones appear in the TCRdb table, and some are missing; sequencing was by immunoSEQ multiplex PCR. The sample contains around 150,000 clones, around 85% of which appear only once. This chain uses TRBV6-6 with TRBJ1-1; perhaps TRBD1 as D (5 bases). The TCR comes from a human donor in good health. The specimen sequenced was PBMCs. CDR3: CASSYSKGMNTEAFF. CDR3 DNA sequence: TGTGCCAGCAGTTACTCGAAGGGGATGAACACTGAAGCTTTCTTT.